Each of the 2 T cell receptor beta chains below was sequenced from the same sample in a study of blood T cells in healthy people across ages. A sample-barcoded 5' primer and a J-beta primer mix were used in a second PCR of roughly 6 to 11 cycles. TCRdb re-derived calls from the 5' RACE reads in MiXCR, one entry per CDR3 protein. The table has some 1.6 million distinct CDR3 sequences, almost 35% seen once; the top ten hold around 11%. Input material: blood. The source is a woman in her twenties or thirties in good health.

This clonotype has more than one count but fewer than ten. V and J are TRBV12-5 and TRBJ2-5; weak D call: TRBD2 (5 bases). The CDR3 is 16 residues long. V was trimmed by 0 bases and J by 5 bases, leaving 16 bases between them. The germline V gene encodes CDR1 LGHNT and CDR2 FRNRAP. The CDR3 bases are TGTGCTAGTGGTTTGGTACTAGGAAACCAGGTGGAGACCCAGTACTTC. Translation gives CASGLVLGNQVETQYF. Full variable domain (outside the CDR3, taken from reference TRBV12-5 and TRBJ2-5): DARVTQTPRHKVTEMGQEVTMRCQPILGHNTVFWYRQTMMQGLELLAYFRNRAPLDDSGMPKDRFSAEMPDATLATLKIQPSEPRDSAVYFCASGLVLGNQVETQYFGPGTRLLVL.

The sample holds a few counts of this clonotype. This chain uses TRBV3-1 with TRBJ2-7, with TRBD1 matching over 7 bases. This CDR3 comprises 14 residues. V lost 4 bases, J lost 5 bases, and 8 bases stayed unmatched. The germline V gene has CDR1 LGHDT and CDR2 YNNKEL (reference sequence). CDR3 region: CASSRRTGPDEQYF. The CDR3 nucleotides read TGTGCCAGCAGCCGTCGGACAGGTCCCGACGAGCAGTACTTC.